The rows below give T cell receptor beta chains drawn from one sample of a study of T cells in Graves' hyperthyroidism and ophthalmopathy. One entry per CDR3 protein, called by TCRdb with MiXCR from the multiplex PCR reads. The data show hundreds of thousands of distinct CDR3 sequences, less than 25% seen once. The sample was blood. Receptors originate from a man aged 25 to 45 with Graves' ophthalmopathy. The CDR3 runs from the conserved cysteine through the conserved F or W. The D gene is left open where the match is weak. A row's size may be missing; if present it is once, few, many or a size class.

TRBJ2-7 | many | TRBD2 | TRBV15 | TGTGCCACCAGCAGAGCCACCACTAGCGGGACCTCCTACGAGCAGTACTTC | CATSRATTSGTSYEQYF
TRBJ2-1 | few | TRBD2 | TRBV27 | TGTGCCAGCCGATACCGACTAGCGGGCCTAAATGAGCAGTTCTTC | CASRYRLAGLNEQFF
TRBJ1-5 | few | - | TRBV20-1 | TGCAGTGTTGACGGGGTTGGCAATCAGCCCCAGCATTTT | CSVDGVGNQPQHF
TRBJ2-2 | many | - | TRBV12-3/TRBV12-4 | TGTGCCAGCAGTTTAGGAGGGGTCGGCACCGGGGAGCTGTTTTTT | CASSLGGVGTGELFF
TRBJ2-2 | few | TRBD1 | TRBV27 | TGTGCCAGCACCGGGGGGACAGGGGCTGGTTTGGGGGAGCTGTTTTTT | CASTGGTGAGLGELFF
TRBJ2-2 | few | - | TRBV10-3 | TGTGCCATCAGTGAGTCGAGGGCTAGCGGGGAGCTGTTTTTT | CAISESRASGELFF
TRBJ1-2 | many | TRBD1 | TRBV20-1 | TGCAGTGCTAGAGACCTGACAGGGGGCTACTATGGCTACACCTTC | CSARDLTGGYYGYTF
TRBJ1-5 | - | - | TRBV30 | TGTGCCTGGAGTGCGGGAATCAATCAGCCCCAGCATTTT | CAWSAGINQPQHF
TRBJ2-5 | - | TRBD2 | TRBV2 | TGTGCCAGCAAGAGGAAAGGACTAGCGGGAACGAGGGAAGATGAGACCCAGTACTTC | CASKRKGLAGTREDETQYF
TRBJ2-5 | - | - | TRBV30 | TGTGCCTGGAGTGCTCCTGCCGGGAGCCAAGAGACCCAGTACTTC | CAWSAPAGSQETQYF
TRBJ2-3 | few | TRBD2 | TRBV6-1 | TGTGCCAGCGGGACCAGCGGGAGGGCCGGAGATACGCAGTATTTT | CASGTSGRAGDTQYF
TRBJ2-2 | few | TRBD2 | TRBV14 | TGTGCCAGCAGCCAGGGGCCTAGCGGGTTGAACACCGGGGAGCTGTTTTTT | CASSQGPSGLNTGELFF